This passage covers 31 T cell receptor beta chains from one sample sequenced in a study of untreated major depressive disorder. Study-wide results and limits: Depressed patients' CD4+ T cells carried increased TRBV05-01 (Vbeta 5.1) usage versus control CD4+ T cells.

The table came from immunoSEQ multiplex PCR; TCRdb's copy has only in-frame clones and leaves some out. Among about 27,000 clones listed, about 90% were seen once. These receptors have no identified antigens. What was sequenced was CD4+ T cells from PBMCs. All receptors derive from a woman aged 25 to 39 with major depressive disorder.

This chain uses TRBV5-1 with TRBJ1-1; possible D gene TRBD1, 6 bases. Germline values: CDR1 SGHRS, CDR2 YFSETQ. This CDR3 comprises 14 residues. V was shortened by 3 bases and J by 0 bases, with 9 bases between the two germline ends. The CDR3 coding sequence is TGCGCCAGCAGCTCGGACAGCCTGAACACTGAAGCTTTCTTT. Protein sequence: CASSSDSLNTEAFF.

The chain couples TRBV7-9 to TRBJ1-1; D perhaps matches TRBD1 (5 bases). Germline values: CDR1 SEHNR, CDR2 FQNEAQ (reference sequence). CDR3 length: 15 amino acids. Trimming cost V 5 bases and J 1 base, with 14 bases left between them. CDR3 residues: CASSPMGGKNTEAFF. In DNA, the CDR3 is TGTGCCAGCAGCCCTATGGGGGGTAAGAACACTGAAGCTTTCTTT.

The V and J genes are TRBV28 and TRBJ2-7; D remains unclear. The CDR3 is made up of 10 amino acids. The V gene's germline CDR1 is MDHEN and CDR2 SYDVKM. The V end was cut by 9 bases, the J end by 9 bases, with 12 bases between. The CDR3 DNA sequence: TGTGCCAGGACCGAGCTTCGGCAGTACTTC. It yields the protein CARTELRQYF.

Here the CDR3 reads CASSLGDLSVTGELFF. The DNA for the CDR3 is TGCGCCAGCAGCTTGGGGGACCTTAGTGTAACCGGGGAGCTGTTTTTT. This chain joins TRBV5-1 and TRBJ2-2; either TRBD1 or TRBD2 may supply D (5 bases each). Trimming shortened V by 0 bases and J by 5 bases, and 14 bases separated the two germline ends. This CDR3 has 16 residues. CDR1 SGHRS and CDR2 YFSETQ come from the germline V gene.

The CDR3 protein is CASSLDRVKTGELFF. The CDR3 coding sequence is TGTGCCAGCAGCTTGGACAGGGTCAAAACCGGGGAGCTGTTTTTT. The chain has TRBV5-4 and TRBJ2-2; D possibly corresponds to TRBD1 (6 bases). Looked up from germline, CDR1 is SGHNT and CDR2 is YYREEE (reference sequence). The CDR3 totals 15 residues. V shed 0 bases and J shed 5 bases, with 11 bases lying between them.

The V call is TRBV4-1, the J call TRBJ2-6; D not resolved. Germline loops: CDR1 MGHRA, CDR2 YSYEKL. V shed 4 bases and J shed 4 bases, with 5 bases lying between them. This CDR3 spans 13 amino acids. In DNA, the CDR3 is TGCGCCAGCAGCCTGACAGGGGCCAACGTCCTGACTTTC. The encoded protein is CASSLTGANVLTF.

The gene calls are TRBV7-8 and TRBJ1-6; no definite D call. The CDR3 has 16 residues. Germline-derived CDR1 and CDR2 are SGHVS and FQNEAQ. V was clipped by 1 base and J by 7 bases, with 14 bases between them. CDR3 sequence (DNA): TGTGCCAGCAGCTTAGAGGGTCATCAGGTCAATTCACCCCTCCACTTT. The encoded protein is CASSLEGHQVNSPLHF. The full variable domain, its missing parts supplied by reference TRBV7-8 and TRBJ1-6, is GAGVSQSPRYKVAKRGQDVALRCDPISGHVSLFWYQQALGQGPEFLTYFQNEAQLDKSGLPSDRFFAERPEGSVSTLKIQRTQQEDSAVYLCASSLEGHQVNSPLHFGNGTRLTVT.

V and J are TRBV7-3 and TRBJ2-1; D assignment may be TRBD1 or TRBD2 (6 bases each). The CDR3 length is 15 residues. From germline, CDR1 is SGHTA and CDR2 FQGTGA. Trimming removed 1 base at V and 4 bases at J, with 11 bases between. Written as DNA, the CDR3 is TGTGCCAGCAGCTTAAGGAGGGGGGCATACAATGAGCAGTTCTTC. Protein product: CASSLRRGAYNEQFF. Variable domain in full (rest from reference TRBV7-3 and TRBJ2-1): GAGVSQTPSNKVTEKGKYVELRCDPISGHTALYWYRQSLGQGPEFLIYFQGTGAADDSGLPNDRFFAVRPEGSVSTLKIQRTERGDSAVYLCASSLRRGAYNEQFFGPGTRLTVL.

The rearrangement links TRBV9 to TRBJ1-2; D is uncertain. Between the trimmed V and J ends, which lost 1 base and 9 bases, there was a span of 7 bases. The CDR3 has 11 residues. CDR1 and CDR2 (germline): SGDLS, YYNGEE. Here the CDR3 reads CASSVLDRYTF. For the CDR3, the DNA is TGTGCCAGCAGCGTATTAGACCGCTACACCTTC. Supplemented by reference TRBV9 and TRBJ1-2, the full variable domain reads DSGVTQTPKHLITATGQRVTLRCSPRSGDLSVYWYQQSLDQGLQFLIQYYNGEERAKGNILERFSAQQFPDLHSELNLSSLELGDSALYFCASSVLDRYTFGSGTRLTVV.

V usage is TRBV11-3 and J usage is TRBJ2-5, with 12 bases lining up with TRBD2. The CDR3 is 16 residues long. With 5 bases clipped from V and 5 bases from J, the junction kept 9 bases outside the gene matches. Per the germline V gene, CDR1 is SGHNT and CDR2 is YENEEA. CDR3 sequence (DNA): TGTGCCAGCAGCGAACGAGGACTAGCGGGGAGGGAGACCCAGTACTTC. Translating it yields CASSERGLAGRETQYF. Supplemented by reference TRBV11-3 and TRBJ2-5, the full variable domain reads EAGVVQSPRYKIIEKKQPVAFWCNPISGHNTLYWYLQNLGQGPELLIRYENEEAVDDSQLPKDRFSAERLKGVDSTLKIQPAELGDSAVYLCASSERGLAGRETQYFGPGTRLLVL.

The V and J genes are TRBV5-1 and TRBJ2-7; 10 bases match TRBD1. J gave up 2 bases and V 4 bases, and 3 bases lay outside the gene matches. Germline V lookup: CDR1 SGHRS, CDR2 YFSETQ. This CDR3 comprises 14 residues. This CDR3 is CASSAGQGAYEQYF. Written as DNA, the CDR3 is TGCGCCAGCAGCGCCGGACAGGGGGCCTACGAGCAGTACTTC.

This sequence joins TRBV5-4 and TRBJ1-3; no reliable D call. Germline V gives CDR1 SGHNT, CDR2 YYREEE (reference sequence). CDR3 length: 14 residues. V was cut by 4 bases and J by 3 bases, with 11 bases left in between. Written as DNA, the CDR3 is TGTGCCAGCAGCCCTGGGGAACGTGGAAACACCATATATTTT. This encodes CASSPGERGNTIYF.

The DNA for the CDR3 is TGTGCCAGCAGACGCGCGAACACCCGATGGTATGGCTACACCTTC. Translated, it gives CASRRANTRWYGYTF. The rearrangement uses TRBV13 and TRBJ1-2, with unresolved D. The CDR3 has 15 residues. Germline values: CDR1 PRHDT, CDR2 FYEKMQ (reference sequence). V was shortened by 6 bases and J by 5 bases, with 19 bases between the two germline ends.

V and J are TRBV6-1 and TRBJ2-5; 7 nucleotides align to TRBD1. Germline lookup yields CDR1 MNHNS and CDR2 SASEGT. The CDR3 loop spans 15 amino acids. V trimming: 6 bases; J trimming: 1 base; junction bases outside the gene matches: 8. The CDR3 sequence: CASSVTGQRQETQYF. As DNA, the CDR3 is TGTGCCAGCAGCGTAACGGGACAGCGCCAAGAGACCCAGTACTTC.

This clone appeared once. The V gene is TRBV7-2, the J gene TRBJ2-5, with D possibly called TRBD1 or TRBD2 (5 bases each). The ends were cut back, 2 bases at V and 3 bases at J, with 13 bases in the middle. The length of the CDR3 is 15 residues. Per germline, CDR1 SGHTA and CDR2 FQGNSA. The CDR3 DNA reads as TGTGCCAGCAGCTTACGGGGCCGAGGGGAAGAGACCCAGTACTTC. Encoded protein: CASSLRGRGEETQYF. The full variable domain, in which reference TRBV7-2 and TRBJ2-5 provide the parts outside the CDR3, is GAGVSQSPSNKVTEKGKDVELRCDPISGHTALYWYRQSLGQGLEFLIYFQGNSAPDKSGLPSDRFSAERTGGSVSTLTIQRTQQEDSAVYLCASSLRGRGEETQYFGPGTRLLVL.

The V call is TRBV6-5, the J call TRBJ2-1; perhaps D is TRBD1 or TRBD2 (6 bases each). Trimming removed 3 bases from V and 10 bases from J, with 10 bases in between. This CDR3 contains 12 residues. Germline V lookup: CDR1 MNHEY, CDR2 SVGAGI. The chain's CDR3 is CASSYGGREQFF. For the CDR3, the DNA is TGTGCCAGCAGTTATGGGGGGCGGGAGCAGTTCTTC.

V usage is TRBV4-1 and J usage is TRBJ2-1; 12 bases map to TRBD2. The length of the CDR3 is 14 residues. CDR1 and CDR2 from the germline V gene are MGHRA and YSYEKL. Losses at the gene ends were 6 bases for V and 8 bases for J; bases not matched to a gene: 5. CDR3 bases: TGCGCCAGCAGGCTAGCGGGAGGGCCTGATGAGCAGTTCTTC. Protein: CASRLAGGPDEQFF.

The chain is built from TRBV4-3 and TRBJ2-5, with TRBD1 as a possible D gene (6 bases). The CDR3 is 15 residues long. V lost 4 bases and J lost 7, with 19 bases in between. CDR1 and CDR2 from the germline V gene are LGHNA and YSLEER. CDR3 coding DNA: TGCGCCAGCAGCCGGATGACAGGCTCGATCGGGACCCAGTACTTC. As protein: CASSRMTGSIGTQYF.

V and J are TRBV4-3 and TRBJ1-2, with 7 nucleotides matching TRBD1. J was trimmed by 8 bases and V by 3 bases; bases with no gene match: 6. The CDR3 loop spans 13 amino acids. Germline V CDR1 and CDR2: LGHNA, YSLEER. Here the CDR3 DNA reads TGCGCCAGCAGCCACAGGGACAGAGGCGGCTACACCTTC. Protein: CASSHRDRGGYTF.

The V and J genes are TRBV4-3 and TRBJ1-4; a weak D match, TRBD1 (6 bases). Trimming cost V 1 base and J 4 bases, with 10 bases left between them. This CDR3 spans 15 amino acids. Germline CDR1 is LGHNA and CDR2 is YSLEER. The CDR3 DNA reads TGCGCCAGCAGCCAAGTGAGACAGGTTAATGAAAAACTGTTTTTT. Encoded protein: CASSQVRQVNEKLFF.

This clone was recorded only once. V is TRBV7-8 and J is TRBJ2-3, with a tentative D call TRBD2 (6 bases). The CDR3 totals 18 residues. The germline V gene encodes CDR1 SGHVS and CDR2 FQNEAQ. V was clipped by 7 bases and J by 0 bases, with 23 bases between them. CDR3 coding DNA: TGTGCCAGCACCTACCGATGGGGGGTTGGATCTAGCACAGATACGCAGTATTTT. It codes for CASTYRWGVGSSTDTQYF.

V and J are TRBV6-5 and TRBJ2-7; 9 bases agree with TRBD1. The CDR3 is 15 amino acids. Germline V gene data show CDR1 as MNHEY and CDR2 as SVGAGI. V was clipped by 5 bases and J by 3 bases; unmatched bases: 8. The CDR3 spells CASSTSGQGNYEQYF. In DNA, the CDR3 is TGTGCCAGCAGTACCTCGGGACAGGGTAACTACGAGCAGTACTTC.

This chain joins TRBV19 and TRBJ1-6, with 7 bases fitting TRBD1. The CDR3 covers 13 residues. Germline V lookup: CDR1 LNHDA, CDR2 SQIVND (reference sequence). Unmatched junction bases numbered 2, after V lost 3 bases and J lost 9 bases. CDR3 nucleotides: TGTGCCAGTAGTATGACAGGGAGTTCACCCCTCCACTTT. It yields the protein CASSMTGSSPLHF.

Here the CDR3 reads CASSPGLARRSTDTQYF. CDR3 nucleotide sequence: TGTGCCAGCAGCCCCGGACTAGCGAGACGATCCACAGATACGCAGTATTTT. The rearrangement joins TRBV7-8 to TRBJ2-3, with TRBD2 matching over 9 bases. This CDR3 has 17 residues. V shed 5 bases, J shed 2 bases, and the junction held 11 bases outside the gene matches. Germline lookup yields CDR1 SGHVS and CDR2 FQNEAQ.

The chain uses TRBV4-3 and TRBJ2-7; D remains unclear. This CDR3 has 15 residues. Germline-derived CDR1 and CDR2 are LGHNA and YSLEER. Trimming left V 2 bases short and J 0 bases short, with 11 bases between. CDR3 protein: CASSQSQLLSYEQYF. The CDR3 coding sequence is TGCGCCAGCAGCCAAAGCCAGCTTCTCTCCTACGAGCAGTACTTC.

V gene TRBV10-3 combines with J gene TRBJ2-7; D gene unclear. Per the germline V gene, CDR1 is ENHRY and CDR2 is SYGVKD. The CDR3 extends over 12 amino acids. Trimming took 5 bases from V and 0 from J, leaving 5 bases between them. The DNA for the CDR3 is TGTGCCATCAGTCGAAACTCCTACGAGCAGTACTTC. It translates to CAISRNSYEQYF.

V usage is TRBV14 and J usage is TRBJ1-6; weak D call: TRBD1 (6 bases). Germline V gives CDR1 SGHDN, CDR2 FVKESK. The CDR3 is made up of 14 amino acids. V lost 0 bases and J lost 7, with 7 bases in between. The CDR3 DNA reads TGTGCCAGCAGCCAAGATAGGGGGAATTCACCCCTCCACTTT. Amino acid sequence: CASSQDRGNSPLHF.

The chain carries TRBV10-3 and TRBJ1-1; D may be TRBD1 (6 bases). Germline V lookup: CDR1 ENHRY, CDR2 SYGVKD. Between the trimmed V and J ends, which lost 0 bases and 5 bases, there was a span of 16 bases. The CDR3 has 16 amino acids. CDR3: CAISESIGRGRTEAFF. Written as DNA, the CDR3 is TGTGCCATCAGTGAGTCGATTGGCAGGGGTCGGACTGAAGCTTTCTTT.

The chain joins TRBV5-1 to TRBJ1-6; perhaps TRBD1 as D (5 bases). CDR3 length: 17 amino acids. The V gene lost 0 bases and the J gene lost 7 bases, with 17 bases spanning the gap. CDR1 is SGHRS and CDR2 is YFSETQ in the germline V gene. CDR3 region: CASSLGETVSGNSPLHF. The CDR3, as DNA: TGCGCCAGCAGCTTGGGAGAGACAGTCAGTGGAAATTCACCCCTCCACTTT.

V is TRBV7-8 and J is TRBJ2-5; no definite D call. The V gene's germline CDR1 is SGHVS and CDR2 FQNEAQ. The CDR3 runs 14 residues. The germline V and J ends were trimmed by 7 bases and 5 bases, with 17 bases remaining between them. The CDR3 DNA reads TGTGCCAGCACCCCCGGCGGCAGTCGGGAGACCCAGTACTTC. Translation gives CASTPGGSRETQYF.

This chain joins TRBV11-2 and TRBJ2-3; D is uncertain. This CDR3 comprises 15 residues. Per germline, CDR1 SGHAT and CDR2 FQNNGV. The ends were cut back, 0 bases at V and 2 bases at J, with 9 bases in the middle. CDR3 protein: CASSLENLITDTQYF. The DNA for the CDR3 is TGTGCCAGCAGCTTAGAGAATCTGATCACAGATACGCAGTATTTT.